The 8 T cell receptor beta chains in this list originate from one sample, sequenced in a study of CD8+CD57+ T cells in acquired aplastic anemia (dated by TCRdb to between 2018 and 2020). The listed sequencing device is Illumina HiSeq 2000. Profiling of TCR beta VDJ combinations and CDR3 sequences used genomic DNA as the template. Clones were called with MiXCR by TCRdb after fastp trimmed the public reads at Q25, and only in-frame beta chains were retained. A single entry per CDR3 protein holds the most common genes and DNA from its merged rows. This sample comprises some 200,000 distinct CDR3 sequences, 34% of them detected only once. The top ten constitute 1.1% of the sample. Material for sequencing was sorted CD4+, CD8+, or CD8+CD57+ T cells (not recorded which) from PBMCs. The source of these receptors is a human donor in good health, serving as a control.

The chain joins TRBV5-1 to TRBJ2-7; TRBD2 aligns across 7 bases. V lost 1 base to trimming and J lost 7 bases; unmatched junction nucleotides: 5. CDR1 is SGHRS and CDR2 is YFSETQ in the germline V gene. The CDR3 loop spans 13 amino acids. CDR3 nucleotides: TGCGCCAGCAGCTTGAGTGGGGGGGAAGAGCAGTACGTC. This codes for CASSLSGGEEQYV.

The table lists this clonotype with a few counts. The rearrangement links TRBV11-2 to TRBJ2-7; a possible D gene is TRBD1 (6 bases). Germline V lookup: CDR1 SGHAT, CDR2 FQNNGV. Trimming removed 3 bases at V and 4 bases at J, with 16 bases between. There are 15 residues in the CDR3. The chain's CDR3 is CASSLDTGFSYEQYF. In nucleotides, the CDR3 is TGTGCCAGCAGCTTGGATACAGGGTTTTCATACGAGCAGTACTTC.

The CDR3 bases are TGTGCCATCAGTGAGTGGGGCAGGGAAACCTACGAGCAGTACTTC. It yields the protein CAISEWGRETYEQYF. The chain uses TRBV10-3 and TRBJ2-7; D is perhaps TRBD1 (5 bases). Germline V lookup: CDR1 ENHRY, CDR2 SYGVKD. V was trimmed by 1 base and J by 2 bases, leaving 12 bases between them. This CDR3 is 15 amino acids long.

This clonotype showed up many times. The chain joins TRBV20-1 to TRBJ1-2, with no clear D. CDR1 and CDR2 from the germline V gene are DFQATT and SNEGSKA (reference sequence). Between the trimmed V and J ends, which lost 6 bases and 6 bases, there was a span of 20 bases. The CDR3 covers 14 residues. In DNA, the CDR3 is TGCAGTGCCCCCCTAAGGGCAGGAGAGAATGGCTACACCTTC. This gives the protein CSAPLRAGENGYTF.

This clonotype was observed a single time. This may come from a read error, since a much larger clone is one base off. The chain carries TRBV20-1 and TRBJ1-3; unclear D gene. The germline V gene has CDR1 DFQATT and CDR2 SNEGSKA (reference sequence). Trimming took off 8 bases at V and 4 bases at J, with 15 bases between the two ends. The CDR3 consists of 13 residues. The CDR3 DNA follows: TGCAGTACTACCGACGGCCTCGGAAACACCATATATTTT. Its translation is CSTTDGLGNTIYF.

This chain uses TRBV7-9 with TRBJ2-7, with D perhaps matching TRBD2 (5 bases). V dropped 4 bases and J dropped 6 bases, with 10 bases sitting between them. The CDR3 runs 12 residues. Per germline, CDR1 SEHNR and CDR2 FQNEAQ (reference sequence). The CDR3 DNA sequence: TGTGCCAGCAGCTGGACTTTTGGCGAGCAGTACTTC. Protein: CASSWTFGEQYF.

The chain uses TRBV7-9 and TRBJ1-5; D is possibly TRBD1 (6 bases). The V gene lost 4 bases and the J gene lost 3 bases, with 13 bases spanning the gap. Looked up from germline, CDR1 is SEHNR and CDR2 is FQNEAQ (reference sequence). The CDR3 loop spans 15 amino acids. Written as DNA, the CDR3 is TGTGCCAGCAGCTCAGGACAGACCTTCAATCAGCCCCAGCATTTT. Amino acid sequence: CASSSGQTFNQPQHF.

This clonotype was detected ten times or more. J is TRBJ1-3 and V is TRBV7-8, with D uncertain. The CDR3 is 15 amino acids. The V end was cut by 1 base, the J end by 0 bases, with 7 bases between. CDR1 SGHVS and CDR2 FQNEAQ come from the germline V gene. The CDR3 spells CASSLERVSGNTIYF. As DNA, the CDR3 is TGTGCCAGCAGCTTAGAAAGAGTCTCTGGAAACACCATATATTTT.